These 12 T cell receptor beta chains came from one sample sequenced in a study of blood T cell repertoires in COVID-19. The method was immunoSEQ multiplex PCR; TCRdb's version includes in-frame clones alone and lacks a portion of them. The data contain about 290,000 clones, about nine tenths of them singletons. Input material: peripheral blood. The receptors here all came from a woman in her 40s who had recovered from COVID-19.

This clone has just one count. In DNA, the CDR3 is TGTGCCAGCAGCTTGGGATTCTATAGCAATCAGCCCCAGCATTTT. It yields the protein CASSLGFYSNQPQHF. V and J are TRBV5-5 and TRBJ1-5; D is undetermined. This CDR3 comprises 15 residues. Germline CDR1 SGHKS, CDR2 YYEKEE (reference sequence). V was pared by 0 bases and J by 0 bases, with 7 bases between.

The chain recombines TRBV5-4 with TRBJ2-2; 10 bases are a match to TRBD1. Trimming at V came to 4 bases and at J to 6 bases, leaving 12 bases not matched to a gene. Looked up from germline, CDR1 is SGHNT and CDR2 is YYREEE (reference sequence). The CDR3 sequence is 17 residues long. CDR3 in amino acids: CASSRGTGALVAGELFF. The DNA for the CDR3 is TGTGCCAGCAGCCGAGGGACAGGGGCATTGGTGGCCGGGGAGCTGTTTTTT.

The chain employs TRBV27 and TRBJ1-2, with a weak D call TRBD1 (5 bases). Trimming removed 8 bases at V and 5 bases at J, with 12 bases between. The CDR3 is 12 amino acids. Germline assignment: CDR1 MNHEY and CDR2 SMNVEV (reference sequence). CDR3 region: CASSRGGYGYTF. DNA of the CDR3: TGTGCCAGCTCCCGCGGGGGGTATGGCTACACCTTC.

This chain connects TRBV24-1 to TRBJ2-5, with D possibly matching TRBD1 (6 bases). Germline V lookup: CDR1 KGHDR, CDR2 SFDVKD. Trimming left V 4 bases short and J 2 bases short, with 13 bases between. The CDR3 runs to 15 residues. CDR3 DNA sequence: TGTGCCACCAGTGAGTTGACAGGCCAGCAAGAGACCCAGTACTTC. Amino acids: CATSELTGQQETQYF.

The chain is built from TRBV7-3 and TRBJ2-3; TRBD2 might be the D (5 bases). The CDR3 has 17 residues. Germline loops: CDR1 SGHTA, CDR2 FQGTGA. Trimming pared 6 bases from V and 0 bases from J, leaving 19 bases between. The CDR3 here is CASSFSGGRGSTDTQYF. The DNA for the CDR3 is TGTGCCAGCAGTTTTAGTGGCGGCAGAGGGAGCACAGATACGCAGTATTTT. The full variable domain, rest sourced from reference TRBV7-3 and TRBJ2-3, is GAGVSQTPSNKVTEKGKYVELRCDPISGHTALYWYRQSLGQGPEFLIYFQGTGAADDSGLPNDRFFAVRPEGSVSTLKIQRTERGDSAVYLCASSFSGGRGSTDTQYFGPGTRLTVL.

This rearrangement joins TRBV3-1 (or the pseudogene TRBV3-2) to TRBJ1-2; D call uncertain. V was shortened by 6 bases and J by 2 bases, with 10 bases between the two germline ends. The CDR3 has 13 amino acids. Germline CDR1 LGHDT, CDR2 YNNKEL (reference sequence). CDR3 sequence: CASSSDKNYGYTF. The CDR3 DNA follows: TGTGCCAGCAGTTCCGACAAAAACTATGGCTACACCTTC.

This clone was detected only once. The CDR3 bases are TGTGCCAGCAGCCAGGATGTCAGGGTTGGGACTAGCGGGAGTCAGAATGAGCAGTTCTTC. Translated, it gives CASSQDVRVGTSGSQNEQFF. V usage is TRBV3-1 (or the pseudogene TRBV3-2) and J usage is TRBJ2-1; TRBD2 agrees at 14 bases. The junction had 17 bases not matched to a gene; V was cut back by 3 bases and J by 7 bases. CDR1 is LGHDT and CDR2 is YNNKEL in the germline V gene (reference sequence). The CDR3 loop spans 20 amino acids.

V is TRBV2 and J is TRBJ2-2; 11 nucleotides align to TRBD2. Germline CDR1 and CDR2: SNHLY and FYNNEI. The CDR3 totals 16 residues. With 5 bases clipped from V and 1 base from J, the junction kept 3 bases outside the gene matches. CDR3 nucleotide sequence: TGTGCCAGCAGTAAGACTAGCGGGGTGAACACCGGGGAGCTGTTTTTT. This gives the protein CASSKTSGVNTGELFF.

The V call is TRBV11-3, the J call TRBJ2-2; possible D gene TRBD1, 6 bases. Per the germline V gene, CDR1 is SGHNT and CDR2 is YENEEA. The V end was cut by 5 bases, the J end by 0 bases, with 10 bases between. This CDR3 has 15 amino acids. In nucleotides, the CDR3 is TGTGCCAGCAGCGGACAGTTCGCGAACACCGGGGAGCTGTTTTTT. Its protein is CASSGQFANTGELFF.

This chain links TRBV7-2 with TRBJ2-7, with TRBD2 matching 8 bases. The length of the CDR3 is 16 residues. Germline V lookup: CDR1 SGHTA, CDR2 FQGNSA. V lost 1 base, J lost 4 bases, and 9 bases stayed unmatched. The CDR3 loop is CASSLEAATSVYEQYF. The CDR3 DNA reads TGTGCCAGCAGCTTAGAGGCCGCGACTAGCGTGTACGAGCAGTACTTC.

The chain joins TRBV29-1 to TRBJ1-1; D remains ambiguous. The CDR3 loop spans 13 amino acids. Trimming pared 4 bases from V and 0 bases from J, leaving 9 bases between. The V gene's germline CDR1 is SQVTM and CDR2 ANQGSEA. The CDR3 sequence: CSVVETVNTEAFF. In DNA, the CDR3 is TGCAGCGTTGTGGAGACGGTGAACACTGAAGCTTTCTTT.

CDR3 DNA: TGTGCCAGCAGTGAGCGGGGGGAGAGGGATTCACCCCTCCACTTT. Protein: CASSERGERDSPLHF. The chain couples TRBV2 to TRBJ1-6, with D perhaps matching TRBD1 (5 bases). V dropped 3 bases and J dropped 8 bases, with 14 bases sitting between them. The CDR3 is made up of 15 amino acids. Germline V gene sequence: CDR1 SNHLY, CDR2 FYNNEI.